What follows are 9 T cell receptor beta chains derived from one specimen sequenced in a study of control samples from healthy donors and cancer patients. Data came from immunoSEQ multiplex PCR; TCRdb stores just in-frame clones and leaves some out. The sample shows over 150,000 clones, about 94% of them seen only once. The material sequenced was PBMCs. These receptors originate from a man between 60 and 70 years old with colorectal cancer.

The chain combines TRBV20-1 with TRBJ2-3, with 11 bases lining up with TRBD2. Germline CDR1 reads DFQATT; CDR2 reads SNEGSKA (reference sequence). The CDR3 is made up of 15 amino acids. V lost 3 bases and J lost 4; bases outside the gene matches: 6. The CDR3 nucleotides are TGCAGTGCTAGTCCGGGACTAGCGGCCTCAGATACGCAGTATTTT. Its protein is CSASPGLAASDTQYF.

The chain recombines TRBV18 with TRBJ1-5; 8 bases map to TRBD1. V was pared by 3 bases and J by 3 bases, with 4 bases of the junction left unmatched. The CDR3 is made up of 15 amino acids. Germline CDR1 is KGHSH and CDR2 is LQKENI. In DNA, the CDR3 is TGTGCCAGCTCACCTGGACAGGGACACAATCAGCCCCAGCATTTT. As protein: CASSPGQGHNQPQHF.

The CDR3 spells CASSERFWGEKLFF. The DNA of the CDR3 is TGTGCCAGCAGTGAGAGATTTTGGGGTGAAAAACTGTTTTTT. The V call is TRBV6-1, the J call TRBJ1-4, with D uncertain. The length of the CDR3 is 14 residues. Trimming removed 3 bases at V and 7 bases at J, with 12 bases between. Germline CDR1 reads MNHNS; CDR2 reads SASEGT.

The rearrangement uses TRBV7-2 and TRBJ2-5; D might be TRBD1 or TRBD2, each matching 5 bases. The CDR3 is 14 residues long. Per the germline V gene, CDR1 is SGHTA and CDR2 is FQGNSA. The V end was cut by 6 bases, the J end by 2 bases, with 13 bases between. Here the CDR3 reads CASRPRGPQETQYF. Written as DNA, the CDR3 is TGTGCCAGCAGACCCCGGGGCCCTCAAGAGACCCAGTACTTC.

V gene TRBV7-9 combines with J gene TRBJ2-7, with 9 bases fitting TRBD1. The length of the CDR3 is 17 residues. The germline gives CDR1 SEHNR, CDR2 FQNEAQ (reference sequence). With 5 bases clipped from V and 1 base from J, the junction kept 12 bases outside the gene matches. CDR3 sequence (DNA): TGTGCCAGCAGCCTAGAAGGACAGGGGAAGGGATCCTACGAGCAGTACTTC. Encoded protein: CASSLEGQGKGSYEQYF.

CDR3 loop: CASSLGQGDSPLHF. The CDR3 region has the DNA TGTGCCAGCAGCTTAGGACAGGGGGATTCACCCCTCCACTTT. The V gene is TRBV7-9, the J gene TRBJ1-6; 9 bases line up with TRBD1. This CDR3 region has 14 residues. V shed 1 base and J 8 bases; nucleotides not matched to a gene: 0. CDR1 is SEHNR, CDR2 FQNEAQ, per germline (reference sequence).

CDR3 bases: TGTGCCAGCAGCCCCCGACAGGACTCTGGGGCCAACGTCCTGACTTTC. Residues: CASSPRQDSGANVLTF. The chain employs TRBV7-9 and TRBJ2-6, with D possibly TRBD1 on 6 matching bases. CDR1 SEHNR and CDR2 FQNEAQ come from the germline V gene (reference sequence). Between the trimmed V and J ends, which lost 5 bases and 0 bases, there was a span of 11 bases. This CDR3 is built from 16 residues.

The V call is TRBV29-1, the J call TRBJ1-2; weak D call: TRBD1 (5 bases). This CDR3 is built from 11 residues. The germline V gene encodes CDR1 SQVTM and CDR2 ANQGSEA. The germline V and J ends were trimmed by 6 bases and 8 bases, with 13 bases remaining between them. DNA for the CDR3: TGCAGCGTCGGGGGGGGACCAGGCTACACCTTC. The encoded protein is CSVGGGPGYTF.

This sequence joins TRBV7-2 and TRBJ2-1; the D gene is possibly TRBD1 (5 bases). The CDR3 consists of 17 residues. V dropped 5 bases and J dropped 0 bases, with 17 bases sitting between them. CDR1 SGHTA and CDR2 FQGNSA come from the germline V gene. CDR3 nucleotides: TGTGCCAGCAGCCCCTCTATACAGGTACACTCCTACAATGAGCAGTTCTTC. Translated: CASSPSIQVHSYNEQFF. Variable domain in full (rest from reference TRBV7-2 and TRBJ2-1): GAGVSQSPSNKVTEKGKDVELRCDPISGHTALYWYRQSLGQGLEFLIYFQGNSAPDKSGLPSDRFSAERTGGSVSTLTIQRTQQEDSAVYLCASSPSIQVHSYNEQFFGPGTRLTVL.